A single sample is the source of the 17 T cell receptor beta chains below, sequenced in a study of blood T cells in healthy people across ages. The second PCR ran about 6 to 12 cycles with a sample-barcoded 5' primer and J-beta primers. A single record per CDR3 protein comes from TCRdb applying MiXCR to the 5' RACE reads. Of 1.5 million to 2 million distinct CDR3 sequences listed, around half are singletons. The specimen was blood. The receptors were gathered from a woman aged 35 to 49 in good health.

The V gene is TRBV6-1, the J gene TRBJ2-3; D not resolved. Germline CDR1 MNHNS, CDR2 SASEGT. V lost 3 bases and J 0 bases, leaving 10 bases between the germline ends. This CDR3 region has 15 residues. The CDR3 sequence: CASSETQLSTDTQYF. The CDR3 nucleotides read TGTGCCAGCAGTGAGACACAACTAAGCACAGATACGCAGTATTTT.

This clonotype was recorded only once. Since a much larger clone is just one base distant, this may be a read error. For the CDR3, the DNA is TGCAGCGTTGGGGGACGGGGGGCGGGGTACGAGCAGTACTTC. Translating it yields CSVGGRGAGYEQYF. This chain connects TRBV29-1 to TRBJ2-1; tentative D call: TRBD2 (7 bases). Judging by the DNA end, TRBJ2-7 fits better; the J call may be wrong. The CDR3 is 14 residues long. Germline CDR1 SQVTM, CDR2 ANQGSEA.

This clonotype was detected many times. The chain joins TRBV13 to TRBJ2-7; D may correspond to TRBD1 or TRBD2 (5 bases each). Trimming pared 0 bases from V and 0 bases from J, leaving 9 bases between. Germline values: CDR1 PRHDT, CDR2 FYEKMQ (reference sequence). The CDR3 spans 15 residues. The CDR3 is CASSLGGESSYEQYF. The CDR3 region has the DNA TGTGCCAGCAGCTTAGGAGGGGAGAGCTCCTACGAGCAGTACTTC.

The genes are TRBV7-9 and TRBJ2-7, with D possibly being TRBD1 (5 bases). CDR3 size: 13 residues. Looked up from germline, CDR1 is SEHNR and CDR2 is FQNEAQ (reference sequence). Trimming removed 3 bases at V and 6 bases at J, with 12 bases between. Written as DNA, the CDR3 is TGTGCCAGCAGCTTTGCAGGGCAGGGCGAGCAGTACTTC. Protein: CASSFAGQGEQYF. Looking up the rest from reference TRBV7-9 and TRBJ2-7 gives the full variable domain: DTGVSQNPRHKITKRGQNVTFRCDPISEHNRLYWYRQTLGQGPEFLTYFQNEAQLEKSRLLSDRFSAERPKGSFSTLEIQRTEQGDSAMYLCASSFAGQGEQYFGPGTRLTVT.

This sequence joins TRBV2 and TRBJ2-1, with 7 positions matching TRBD1. With V trimmed by 6 bases and J by 5 bases, 7 bases remained unmatched. This CDR3 has 14 amino acids. CDR1 is SNHLY and CDR2 is FYNNEI in the germline V gene. DNA for the CDR3: TGTGCCAGCAGCGTGGGACAGCCAAACAATGAGCAGTTCTTC. Protein sequence: CASSVGQPNNEQFF.

The sample holds a few counts of this clonotype. V and J are TRBV4-1 and TRBJ2-3, with TRBD2 matching over 11 bases. This CDR3 has 17 residues. CDR1 MGHRA and CDR2 YSYEKL come from the germline V gene. Losses at the gene ends were 6 bases for V and 0 bases for J; bases not matched to a gene: 8. CDR3 nucleotides: TGCGCCAGCAGGCCATCAACTAGCGGGGGTAGCACAGATACGCAGTATTTT. It translates to CASRPSTSGGSTDTQYF.

The chain couples TRBV20-1 to TRBJ2-4, with 11 positions matching TRBD2. The germline V gene encodes CDR1 DFQATT and CDR2 SNEGSKA (reference sequence). The V and J ends lost 5 bases and 4 bases, in that order; junction bases with no gene match: 7. The CDR3 has 15 residues. The CDR3 spells CSAEGGLAAKNIQYF. The CDR3, as DNA: TGCAGTGCTGAGGGGGGACTAGCGGCGAAAAACATTCAGTACTTC.

The genes are TRBV3-1 and TRBJ2-7, with 8 positions matching TRBD1. CDR1 and CDR2 from the germline V gene are LGHDT and YNNKEL (reference sequence). The CDR3 totals 16 residues. The V and J ends lost 3 bases and 1 base, in that order; junction bases with no gene match: 8. This CDR3 reads CASSHRAGTGSYEQYF. CDR3 DNA: TGTGCCAGCAGCCATCGCGCCGGGACAGGATCCTACGAGCAGTACTTC.

This clonotype was found a few times. The chain joins TRBV20-1 to TRBJ2-5, with 11 bases identical to TRBD2. Germline CDR1 is DFQATT and CDR2 is SNEGSKA (reference sequence). V shed 2 bases, J shed 1 base, and the junction held 3 bases outside the gene matches. The CDR3 length is 15 residues. CDR3: CSARLAGGPQETQYF. For the CDR3, the DNA is TGCAGTGCTAGACTAGCGGGAGGACCCCAAGAGACCCAGTACTTC.

The rearrangement links TRBV20-1 to TRBJ1-1, with a tentative D call TRBD1 (5 bases). Trimming removed 2 bases from V and 0 bases from J, with 13 bases in between. The CDR3 totals 15 residues. Germline V gene sequence: CDR1 DFQATT, CDR2 SNEGSKA (reference sequence). CDR3 residues: CSARSPREVNTEAFF. The CDR3 DNA follows: TGCAGTGCTAGATCCCCCAGGGAGGTGAACACTGAAGCTTTCTTT.

This clonotype has only a few counts. The genes are TRBV3-1 and TRBJ1-2; TRBD1 might be the D (5 bases). CDR1 and CDR2 from the germline V gene are LGHDT and YNNKEL (reference sequence). This CDR3 has 13 amino acids. With 5 bases removed from V and 1 base from J, the gap between germline ends came to 8 bases. The CDR3 DNA follows: TGTGCCAGCAGCGCCAGGGTTAACTATGGCTACACCTTC. Amino acids: CASSARVNYGYTF. Based on the CDR3 plus reference TRBV3-1 and TRBJ1-2, the full variable domain is DTAVSQTPKYLVTQMGNDKSIKCEQNLGHDTMYWYKQDSKKFLKIMFSYNNKELIINETVPNRFSPKSPDKAHLNLHINSLELGDSAVYFCASSARVNYGYTFGSGTRLTVV.

This clonotype occurred a few times. The chain recombines TRBV7-9 with TRBJ2-7; D unclear. The CDR3 runs 14 residues. The V and J ends lost 3 bases and 2 bases respectively, with 11 bases between them. Germline V gene lookup returns CDR1 SEHNR and CDR2 FQNEAQ (reference sequence). The CDR3 sequence: CASSFDRAPYEQYF. The CDR3 DNA reads as TGTGCCAGCAGCTTTGATAGGGCCCCCTACGAGCAGTACTTC.

The rearrangement joins TRBV7-8 to TRBJ1-2, with D possibly being TRBD1 (6 bases). The germline V gene has CDR1 SGHVS and CDR2 FQNEAQ. The germline V and J ends were trimmed by 4 bases and 3 bases, with 15 bases remaining between them. This CDR3 region has 15 residues. The CDR3 bases are TGTGCCAGCAGCTCCAGCGACAGGCCAGACTATGGCTACACCTTC. Translated, it gives CASSSSDRPDYGYTF.

This chain links TRBV7-2 with TRBJ2-7, with D perhaps matching TRBD1 or TRBD2 (5 bases each). The germline V and J ends were trimmed by 0 bases and 0 bases, with 12 bases remaining between them. The CDR3 runs to 16 residues. Germline lookup yields CDR1 SGHTA and CDR2 FQGNSA. CDR3 bases: TGTGCCAGCAGCTTAGCGTCCCAGGGAGCCTCCTACGAGCAGTACTTC. Translated: CASSLASQGASYEQYF.

This rearrangement joins TRBV2 to TRBJ2-4; D gene ambiguous. Trimming removed 6 bases from V and 8 bases from J, with 11 bases in between. The V gene's germline CDR1 is SNHLY and CDR2 FYNNEI. CDR3 size: 12 residues. CDR3 amino acids: CASSTSKDIQYF. The CDR3 region has the DNA TGTGCCAGCAGCACATCCAAGGACATTCAGTACTTC.

The rearrangement uses TRBV5-1 and TRBJ1-1, with no clear D. The CDR3 has 13 amino acids. The V gene's germline CDR1 is SGHRS and CDR2 YFSETQ. V lost 5 bases and J 0 bases, leaving 8 bases between the germline ends. The CDR3, as DNA: TGCGCCAGCAGGAGCAGCGTGAACACTGAAGCTTTCTTT. This translates into CASRSSVNTEAFF.

This clonotype was observed a few times. The chain recombines TRBV25-1 with TRBJ1-6, with no clear D. Germline CDR1 is MGHDK and CDR2 is SYGVNS. Deletions cut 5 bases from V and 4 bases from J, with 12 bases between. CDR3 size: 15 residues. CDR3 in DNA: TGTGCCAGCAGTAAAAGTTGGGATTATAATTCACCCCTCCACTTT. This sequence encodes CASSKSWDYNSPLHF.